Included here is one TCR beta chain sequence, with context. Its antigen is still unknown. The sample comes from a study of shared clonotypes between healthy human individuals. Overall study: A donor's plate count was three for CD4 naive and three for CD4 memory; CD8 naive had two and CD8 memory one.

Per the germline V gene, CDR1 is SGHRS and CDR2 is YFSETQ. This CDR3 has 13 amino acids. Trimming took 0 bases from V and 6 from J, leaving 9 bases between them. General study findings and limits: Only a few donors were included, so the genetic and exposure-history diversity represented was limited.

The assay was run at deep level. Profiled with immunoSEQ multiplex PCR; TCRdb holds only in-frame clones, not every one. The sample lists millions of clones, more than 80% seen once, with about 0.39% in the top ten. This TCR was recovered from a man aged 18 to 30 in good health. Some clones in this sample may be carry-over from other donors' samples. The chain recombines TRBV5-1 with TRBJ1-1, with D hard to call. The specimen sequenced was naive CD4+ T cells from PBMCs. Subset described: CD45RA+ positively selected. CDR3 region: CASSLVLRSEAFF. CDR3 in DNA: TGCGCCAGCAGCTTGGTATTGCGATCTGAAGCTTTCTTT.